Shown below are 2 T cell receptor beta chains from a single sample sequenced in a study of early T cells in non-severe SARS-CoV-2 infection. TCRdb re-derived calls from the 5' RACE reads in MiXCR, one entry per CDR3 protein. The repertoire holds tens of thousands of distinct CDR3 sequences, with approximately 5% as singletons. The sequenced material came from whole blood. The receptor source for this set is an adult who was a healthcare worker with PCR-confirmed SARS-CoV-2 infection or an uninfected control (not recorded which).

V and J are TRBV13 and TRBJ1-1, with D hard to call. Germline V lookup: CDR1 PRHDT, CDR2 FYEKMQ (reference sequence). The CDR3 spans 12 residues. Trimming took 2 bases from V and 4 from J, leaving 5 bases between them. CDR3 sequence reads: CASSLSITEAFF. The CDR3, as DNA: TGTGCCAGCAGCTTATCGATCACTGAAGCTTTCTTT.

This clonotype showed up many times. This sequence joins TRBV3-1 and TRBJ2-6, with D maybe TRBD1 (5 bases). This CDR3 spans 15 amino acids. The V end was cut by 2 bases, the J end by 1 base, with 6 bases between. The germline CDR1 and CDR2 sequences are LGHDT and YNNKEL (reference sequence). The CDR3 DNA reads as TGTGCCAGCAGCCAAAGACAGTCTGGGGCCAACGTCCTGACTTTC. Protein sequence: CASSQRQSGANVLTF.